One sample yielded the 18 T cell receptor beta chains listed below, sequenced in a study of blood T cell repertoires in COVID-19. This table comes from immunoSEQ multiplex PCR, and its TCRdb copy is limited to in-frame clones, with some not included. The sample holds approximately 97,000 clones; roughly 90% are singletons and the top ten take approximately 5%. Sequencing was performed on peripheral blood. Receptor source: a woman aged 50 to 60 with COVID-19, enrolled during active disease.

The rearrangement uses TRBV12-3 or TRBV12-4 and TRBJ1-5; D call uncertain. Trimming removed 5 bases at V and 0 bases at J, with 5 bases between. This CDR3 spans 13 amino acids. The CDR3 reads CASSRVSNQPQHF. The CDR3 nucleotides read TGTGCCAGCAGTCGGGTTAGCAATCAGCCCCAGCATTTT.

J is TRBJ2-5 and V is TRBV2; 10 nucleotides match TRBD1. The V gene end was trimmed by 6 bases and the J gene end by 1 base; junction bases not matched to a gene: 5. Germline V gives CDR1 SNHLY, CDR2 FYNNEI. There are 15 residues in the CDR3. The CDR3 spells CASRGQGTSQETQYF. CDR3 in DNA: TGTGCCAGCAGGGGACAGGGGACCAGCCAAGAGACCCAGTACTTC.

The chain employs TRBV28 and TRBJ2-4; weak D call: TRBD2 (6 bases). The CDR3 loop spans 20 amino acids. CDR1 and CDR2 from the germline V gene are MDHEN and SYDVKM. V was clipped by 6 bases and J by 7 bases, with 34 bases between them. The CDR3 here is CASSLGRRPAGPLVYNIQYF. DNA of the CDR3: TGTGCCAGCAGCTTAGGGAGGCGGCCGGCGGGGCCCCTCGTGTATAACATTCAGTACTTC. Full variable domain (rest looked up from reference TRBV28 and TRBJ2-4): DVKVTQSSRYLVKRTGEKVFLECVQDMDHENMFWYRQDPGLGLRLIYFSYDVKMKEKGDIPEGYSVSREKKERFSLILESASTNQTSMYLCASSLGRRPAGPLVYNIQYFGAGTRLSVL.

This chain joins TRBV27 and TRBJ2-2, with 7 bases lining up with TRBD1. CDR1 and CDR2 (germline): MNHEY, SMNVEV (reference sequence). The ends lost 5 bases at V and 8 bases at J; junction bases unmatched: 8. CDR3 length: 14 residues. Here the CDR3 DNA reads TGTGCCAGCAGTACGACAGGGTTCCTTGGGGAGCTGTTTTTT. As protein: CASSTTGFLGELFF.

This CDR3 is CASSFVNEQFF. The CDR3 region has the DNA TGTGCCAGCAGTTTCGTCAATGAGCAGTTCTTC. This chain connects TRBV14 to TRBJ2-1; D is ambiguous. With 6 bases removed from V and 6 bases from J, the gap between germline ends came to 6 bases. The CDR3 is made up of 11 amino acids. CDR1 and CDR2 from the germline V gene are SGHDN and FVKESK.

This chain links TRBV6-5 with TRBJ1-3; D is unresolved. V shed 8 bases and J shed 4 bases, with 6 bases lying between them. The CDR3 is 11 residues long. Germline V gives CDR1 MNHEY, CDR2 SVGAGI. CDR3 sequence (DNA): TGTGCCAGCCTGTCGGGAAACACCATATATTTT. Its protein is CASLSGNTIYF.

The chain carries TRBV4-1 and TRBJ2-4, with D maybe TRBD1 (5 bases). The germline V gene has CDR1 MGHRA and CDR2 YSYEKL. With 0 bases removed from V and 0 bases from J, the gap between germline ends came to 15 bases. The CDR3 is 18 residues long. CDR3 in DNA: TGCGCCAGCAGCCAAGATCGGAGACAGCAACTAGCCAAAAACATTCAGTACTTC. Translation: CASSQDRRQQLAKNIQYF.

The chain couples TRBV30 to TRBJ1-1; D is ambiguous. This CDR3 spans 13 amino acids. Germline CDR1 and CDR2: GTSNPN and SVGIG (reference sequence). Trimming took 2 bases from V and 2 from J, leaving 9 bases between them. In DNA form, the CDR3 reads TGTGCCTGGAGTTTCGGGGAAAACACTGAAGCTTTCTTT. Its translation is CAWSFGENTEAFF.

The chain uses TRBV7-2 and TRBJ2-5; 7 positions match TRBD1. Germline values: CDR1 SGHTA, CDR2 FQGNSA. The CDR3 is 15 residues long. V shed 1 base, J shed 0 bases, and the junction held 2 bases outside the gene matches. The CDR3 loop is CASSLGGQYQETQYF. The CDR3 DNA reads as TGTGCCAGCAGCTTAGGGGGACAGTACCAAGAGACCCAGTACTTC.

The CDR3 loop is CASGLVNSYYGYTF. In DNA form, the CDR3 reads TGTGCTAGTGGTTTGGTAAACAGCTACTATGGCTACACCTTC. This chain links TRBV12-5 with TRBJ1-2; no clear D gene. The CDR3 runs 14 residues. The V gene lost 0 bases and the J gene lost 3 bases, with 8 bases spanning the gap. From germline, CDR1 is LGHNT and CDR2 FRNRAP.

This clone was counted a single time. V is TRBV18 and J is TRBJ1-5; a weak D match, TRBD1 (6 bases). The V gene lost 4 bases and the J gene lost 6 bases, with 13 bases spanning the gap. Germline V gene lookup returns CDR1 KGHSH and CDR2 LQKENI. The CDR3 length is 14 residues. As DNA, the CDR3 is TGTGCCAGCTCACATACCAGGACAGTTCAGCCCCAGCATTTT. Translation: CASSHTRTVQPQHF.

The chain has TRBV6-5 and TRBJ2-2, with a possible D match to TRBD2 (5 bases). CDR3 length: 14 amino acids. Between the trimmed V and J ends, which lost 2 bases and 5 bases, there was a span of 9 bases. Looked up from germline, CDR1 is MNHEY and CDR2 is SVGAGI. CDR3 protein: CASSYRESTGELFF. The DNA for the CDR3 is TGTGCCAGCAGTTACAGGGAGAGTACCGGGGAGCTGTTTTTT.

This sequence joins TRBV7-2 and TRBJ2-2; 11 bases fit TRBD2. This CDR3 is 16 amino acids long. The ends lost 10 bases at V and 2 bases at J; junction bases unmatched: 9. CDR1 is SGHTA and CDR2 is FQGNSA in the germline V gene. The CDR3 protein is CANRKTSGGNTGELFF. The CDR3 DNA reads as TGTGCCAACAGAAAAACTAGCGGGGGAAACACCGGGGAGCTGTTTTTT.

Comment on this clone: The germline gene is not matched at one end of the junction; a read error may be the cause. This rearrangement joins TRBV29-1 to TRBJ2-7, with a possible D match to TRBD1 (5 bases). CDR3 length equals 14 residues. Germline assignment: CDR1 SQVTM and CDR2 ANQGSEA. Here the CDR3 reads CSVEVSLRAYEQYF. The CDR3 DNA reads as TGCAGCGTCGAAGTAAGCCTCAGGGCCTACGAGCAGTACTTC.

The chain has TRBV6-2 or TRBV6-3 and TRBJ2-3, with D possibly being TRBD1 (6 bases). From germline, CDR1 is MNHEY and CDR2 SVGEGT. The CDR3 spans 15 residues. Trimming cost V 5 bases and J 2 bases, with 14 bases left between them. In DNA form, the CDR3 reads TGTGCCAGCAGTCTCCTAGGGGGAGACACAGATACGCAGTATTTT. It codes for CASSLLGGDTDTQYF.

This chain joins TRBV29-1 and TRBJ2-7; 8 bases align to TRBD1. CDR1 is SQVTM and CDR2 is ANQGSEA in the germline V gene. Trimming at V came to 2 bases and at J to 3 bases, leaving 6 bases not matched to a gene. The length of the CDR3 is 14 residues. DNA for the CDR3: TGCAGCGTTGAACGACAGGGGAATAGCTACGAGCAGTACTTC. As protein: CSVERQGNSYEQYF.

About this clone itself: This sample also contains other DNA sequences that code for the same CDR3. This chain joins TRBV6-5 and TRBJ2-7; 12 bases agree with TRBD1. Germline V gene data show CDR1 as MNHEY and CDR2 as SVGAGI. The CDR3 is made up of 14 amino acids. Trimming took 7 bases from V and 4 from J; bases not matched to a gene: 5. The CDR3 nucleotides read TGTGCCAGCAAACCGGGACAGGGGGCTTACGAGCAGTACTTC. It is translated as CASKPGQGAYEQYF.

V gene TRBV6-5 combines with J gene TRBJ2-7; tentatively, D is TRBD2 (7 bases). This CDR3 is built from 13 residues. Looked up from germline, CDR1 is MNHEY and CDR2 is SVGAGI. V was cut by 7 bases and J by 4 bases, with 14 bases left in between. The CDR3 DNA reads as TGTGCCAGCAAGGGGGGGCTCCCTTACGAGCAGTACTTC. It encodes CASKGGLPYEQYF.